These 10 T cell receptor beta chains were all obtained from the same sample, sequenced in a study of shared clonotypes between healthy human individuals. Sequencing used immunoSEQ multiplex PCR; TCRdb keeps in-frame clones, though not all of them. The sample has about a million clones, around 76% seen once. Sequencing was done on a sample of memory CD4+ T cells sorted from blood. Subset indicated: CD45RA-negative fraction. The origin of the receptors is a man aged 18 to 29 in good health.

This clone has just a few counts. V is TRBV29-1 and J is TRBJ2-3, with a weak D call TRBD2 (5 bases). Trimming left V 7 bases short and J 6 bases short, with 11 bases between. CDR1 SQVTM and CDR2 ANQGSEA come from the germline V gene. CDR3 length: 11 residues. CDR3 sequence (DNA): TGCAGCGCCGAACTAGGGGATACGCAGTATTTT. Protein: CSAELGDTQYF.

This chain joins TRBV6-5 and TRBJ2-3, with D tentatively TRBD1 (5 bases). The V end lost 6 bases, the J end lost 4 bases, and 17 bases lay between the germline ends. Germline loops: CDR1 MNHEY, CDR2 SVGAGI. The CDR3 extends over 15 amino acids. Written as DNA, the CDR3 is TGTGCCAGCAGCGATTCAGGGTTTAAAGCAGATACGCAGTATTTT. Amino acids: CASSDSGFKADTQYF.

The rearrangement uses TRBV6-5 and TRBJ2-7; D gene ambiguous. CDR3 length equals 14 residues. The V end lost 6 bases, the J end lost 6 bases, and 18 bases lay between the germline ends. In germline, CDR1 is MNHEY, CDR2 SVGAGI. CDR3 DNA sequence: TGTGCCAGCAGCCCACCAGGACGCCTGGGCGAGCAGTACTTC. This encodes CASSPPGRLGEQYF.

J is TRBJ2-3 and V is TRBV18, with 8 bases aligning to TRBD2. Per the germline V gene, CDR1 is KGHSH and CDR2 is LQKENI. The CDR3 covers 16 residues. The junction had 8 bases not matched to a gene; V was cut back by 3 bases and J by 3 bases. The CDR3 sequence is CASSPRIRLATDTQYF. The CDR3, as DNA: TGTGCCAGCTCACCCCGCATCCGACTAGCGACAGATACGCAGTATTTT.

This clone has more than one count but fewer than ten. The gene calls are TRBV7-2 and TRBJ2-7, with TRBD2 matching 12 bases. CDR1 and CDR2 (germline): SGHTA, FQGNSA. There are 15 residues in the CDR3. The J segment lost 5 bases and the V segment lost 2 bases, leaving 4 bases of the junction unmatched. Written as DNA, the CDR3 is TGTGCCAGCAGCTTACTAGCGGGAGGGCCGCACGAGCAGTACTTC. Translating it yields CASSLLAGGPHEQYF.

In its sample, this clone was seen once. The chain links TRBV4-3 to TRBJ2-1, with 12 nucleotides matching TRBD2. The germline CDR1 and CDR2 sequences are LGHNA and YSLEER. CDR3 length: 15 residues. V gave up 4 bases and J gave up 8 bases; unmatched junction bases: 6. CDR3 in DNA: TGCGCCAGCAGCCGACTAGCGGGAGATGGTTATGAGCAGTTCTTC. Protein: CASSRLAGDGYEQFF.

V gene TRBV7-2 combines with J gene TRBJ1-2; D is uncertain. This CDR3 has 11 amino acids. V lost 1 base and J 12 bases, leaving 9 bases between the germline ends. CDR1 is SGHTA and CDR2 is FQGNSA in the germline V gene. CDR3 DNA: TGTGCCAGCAGCTTAGGGCCAGGACACACCTTC. Protein product: CASSLGPGHTF.

V usage is TRBV2 and J usage is TRBJ2-2; D may be TRBD2 (6 bases). The CDR3 length is 15 residues. Trimming removed 6 bases from V and 2 bases from J, with 13 bases in between. Germline assignment: CDR1 SNHLY and CDR2 FYNNEI. CDR3 in amino acids: CASSQSGLNTGELFF. DNA of the CDR3: TGTGCCAGCAGCCAATCGGGACTCAACACCGGGGAGCTGTTTTTT.

The chain carries TRBV6-5 and TRBJ1-2; weak D call: TRBD1 (6 bases). Trimming removed 7 bases at V and 8 bases at J, with 20 bases between. CDR1 and CDR2 from the germline V gene are MNHEY and SVGAGI. The length of the CDR3 is 14 residues. Here the CDR3 DNA reads TGTGCCAGCACTCGCGGCCTCCTCGGACAGGGCTACACCTTC. This codes for CASTRGLLGQGYTF.

The table lists this clone with a few counts. This chain uses TRBV12-5 with TRBJ2-1; TRBD1 agrees at 8 bases. With 7 bases clipped from V and 6 bases from J, the junction kept 5 bases outside the gene matches. The CDR3 is made up of 13 amino acids. CDR1 and CDR2 (germline): LGHNT, FRNRAP. CDR3 nucleotide sequence: TGTGCTAGTGCCGGACAGGGACTCAATGAGCAGTTCTTC. This sequence encodes CASAGQGLNEQFF. The full variable domain, with the rest looked up from reference TRBV12-5 and TRBJ2-1, is DARVTQTPRHKVTEMGQEVTMRCQPILGHNTVFWYRQTMMQGLELLAYFRNRAPLDDSGMPKDRFSAEMPDATLATLKIQPSEPRDSAVYFCASAGQGLNEQFFGPGTRLTVL.